Following are 15 T cell receptor beta chains from one sample sequenced in a study of PD-1 blockade in classical Hodgkin lymphoma. Profiled with immunoSEQ multiplex PCR; TCRdb holds only in-frame clones, not every one. The table shows over 12,000 clones, with less than 70% occurring only once. In every patient, relapse followed autologous stem cell transplantation, while exposure to brentuximab vedotin differed. This specimen was peripheral blood mononuclear cells (PBMCs), taken at baseline. These receptor sequences come from a human donor with classical Hodgkin lymphoma.

The gene calls are TRBV10-3 and TRBJ1-2; D not resolved. Per the germline V gene, CDR1 is ENHRY and CDR2 is SYGVKD. The CDR3 contains 15 residues. Trimming took 3 bases from V and 2 from J, leaving 13 bases between them. This chain's CDR3 is CAISEGPSPNYGYTF. In DNA, the CDR3 is TGTGCCATCAGTGAAGGCCCGAGCCCAAACTATGGCTACACCTTC.

This clone was seen more than once but under ten times. V and J are TRBV2 and TRBJ2-7, with 15 bases lining up with TRBD2. V was pared by 6 bases and J by 1 base, with 4 bases of the junction left unmatched. Germline V gene data show CDR1 as SNHLY and CDR2 as FYNNEI. CDR3 size: 16 residues. Here the CDR3 reads CASSEGLAGGSYEQYF. In DNA form, the CDR3 reads TGTGCCAGCAGCGAGGGACTAGCGGGAGGTTCCTACGAGCAGTACTTC.

This clone was picked up one time. This rearrangement joins TRBV28 to TRBJ1-1; perhaps TRBD1 as D (5 bases). Per germline, CDR1 MDHEN and CDR2 SYDVKM. The germline V and J ends were trimmed by 3 bases and 1 base, with 15 bases remaining between them. The CDR3 covers 16 residues. The DNA of the CDR3 is TGTGCCAGCAGTTTGGGGGGAGAACTCTGGAACACTGAAGCTTTCTTT. It codes for CASSLGGELWNTEAFF.

The chain has TRBV6-1 and TRBJ2-2, with no clear D. V lost 3 bases to trimming and J lost 3 bases, with 17 bases between them. The length of the CDR3 is 17 residues. Germline CDR1 MNHNS, CDR2 SASEGT. This CDR3 reads CASSDILLLLDTGELFF. The CDR3 coding sequence is TGTGCCAGCAGTGATATCTTGCTCCTTCTCGACACCGGGGAGCTGTTTTTT.

The chain has TRBV27 and TRBJ2-1, with a weak D call TRBD1 (6 bases). This CDR3 has 14 residues. V lost 7 bases and J lost 6, with 16 bases in between. Germline V gene sequence: CDR1 MNHEY, CDR2 SMNVEV (reference sequence). CDR3 nucleotide sequence: TGTGCCAGCACTCCCCTCGGACAGAGCAATGAGCAGTTCTTC. Translated: CASTPLGQSNEQFF.

DNA of the CDR3: TGTGCCAGCAGTGAACAGGGGAGCTCCTATAATTCACCCCTCCACTTT. Its protein is CASSEQGSSYNSPLHF. This sequence joins TRBV6-4 and TRBJ1-6; TRBD1 aligns across 7 bases. V shed 3 bases and J 0 bases; nucleotides not matched to a gene: 2. Germline V gives CDR1 MRHNA, CDR2 SNTAGT. The CDR3 contains 16 residues.

This chain joins TRBV29-1 and TRBJ2-3, with TRBD1 matching 9 bases. Germline V lookup: CDR1 SQVTM, CDR2 ANQGSEA. J gave up 4 bases and V 1 base, and 3 bases lay outside the gene matches. This CDR3 has 14 amino acids. The CDR3 loop is CSVEGGQGADTQYF. In DNA, the CDR3 is TGCAGCGTTGAAGGGGGACAGGGAGCAGATACGCAGTATTTT.

In DNA, the CDR3 is TGCGCCAGCAGCCAAGAGTCCAGCTCCTACAATGAGCAGTTCTTC. Translation gives CASSQESSSYNEQFF. The chain joins TRBV4-1 to TRBJ2-1; D unresolved. The CDR3 spans 15 residues. V was shortened by 0 bases and J by 0 bases, with 6 bases between the two germline ends. From germline, CDR1 is MGHRA and CDR2 YSYEKL.

The chain employs TRBV6-6 and TRBJ2-1, with D unresolved. CDR1 is MNHNY and CDR2 is SVGAGI in the germline V gene (reference sequence). The V gene lost 4 bases and the J gene lost 14 bases, with 18 bases spanning the gap. The CDR3 runs 13 residues. CDR3 coding DNA: TGTGCCAGCAGTTCGCACACCGGTTGGGTGGAGTTCTTC. As protein: CASSSHTGWVEFF.

The chain joins TRBV27 to TRBJ2-7; tentative D call: TRBD1 (5 bases). V dropped 5 bases and J dropped 0 bases, with 11 bases sitting between them. Germline values: CDR1 MNHEY, CDR2 SMNVEV (reference sequence). CDR3 length equals 14 residues. The CDR3 DNA follows: TGTGCCAGCAGTCTGACAGATAACTCCTACGAGCAGTACTTC. Residues: CASSLTDNSYEQYF.

By frequency in the sample, this clone is medium-sized. The chain recombines TRBV7-6 with TRBJ2-7; perhaps TRBD2 as D (7 bases). V was pared by 1 base and J by 6 bases, with 19 bases between. CDR1 and CDR2 from the germline V gene are SGHVS and FNYEAQ. CDR3 size: 16 residues. CDR3 region: CASSLVSGEGIGEQYF. Written as DNA, the CDR3 is TGTGCCAGCAGCTTAGTATCAGGGGAGGGGATCGGCGAGCAGTACTTC.

The V and J genes are TRBV7-2 and TRBJ2-7, with D possibly being TRBD2 (5 bases). Germline CDR1 is SGHTA and CDR2 is FQGNSA. CDR3 size: 15 residues. The V gene lost 5 bases and the J gene lost 4 bases, with 18 bases spanning the gap. CDR3 DNA sequence: TGTGCCAGCAGCCGTTCCCGAGGGCGCCAGTACGAGCAGTACTTC. Protein product: CASSRSRGRQYEQYF.

This clone is termed medium-sized (0.01 to 0.1%). This chain links TRBV7-9 with TRBJ2-1; 12 bases line up with TRBD2. This CDR3 contains 18 residues. Per germline, CDR1 SEHNR and CDR2 FQNEAQ (reference sequence). V was pared by 4 bases and J by 0 bases, with 7 bases of the junction left unmatched. For the CDR3, the DNA is TGTGCCAGCAGCTGGGGACTAGCGGGCCTGAGCTCCTACAATGAGCAGTTCTTC. This sequence encodes CASSWGLAGLSSYNEQFF. Combining the CDR3 with reference TRBV7-9 and TRBJ2-1 gives the whole variable domain DTGVSQNPRHKITKRGQNVTFRCDPISEHNRLYWYRQTLGQGPEFLTYFQNEAQLEKSRLLSDRFSAERPKGSFSTLEIQRTEQGDSAMYLCASSWGLAGLSSYNEQFFGPGTRLTVL.

This clone was seen more than once but under ten times. The gene calls are TRBV11-1 and TRBJ2-1; D might be TRBD1 (5 bases). V gave up 10 bases and J gave up 8 bases, with 15 bases separating them. Per the germline V gene, CDR1 is SGHAT and CDR2 is FQDESV (reference sequence). The CDR3 length is 12 residues. CDR3 protein: CATRTRVDEQFF. The CDR3 coding sequence is TGTGCCACCAGGACAAGAGTTGATGAGCAGTTCTTC.

The chain uses TRBV5-8 and TRBJ2-2; the match to TRBD2 covers 7 bases. Germline V gene lookup returns CDR1 SGHTS and CDR2 YDEGEE. CDR3 length: 15 amino acids. V gave up 2 bases and J gave up 6 bases; unmatched junction bases: 7. In DNA form, the CDR3 reads TGTGCCAGCAGCTTTTCCGCCGCGGGAGCCGGGGAGCTGTTTTTT. This codes for CASSFSAAGAGELFF.